Listed here are 9 T cell receptor beta chains from one sample, sequenced in a study of cytotoxic CD8 clonotypes in ibrutinib-treated CLL. The assay was immunoSEQ multiplex PCR, and TCRdb's table has in-frame clones only and misses some. Among hundreds of thousands of clones listed, 60% to 75% were seen once. Material: PBMCs, obtained after 24 months of ibrutinib treatment. These receptors were taken from a human donor with chronic lymphocytic leukemia.

V is TRBV2 and J is TRBJ2-5; the match to TRBD2 covers 9 bases. The CDR3 loop spans 17 amino acids. Trimming cost V 2 bases and J 5 bases; bases outside gene matches: 12. CDR1 and CDR2 (germline): SNHLY, FYNNEI. The CDR3 is CASSENPSGNPRETQYF. CDR3 bases: TGTGCCAGCAGTGAAAATCCTAGCGGGAACCCCAGGGAGACCCAGTACTTC.

The chain joins TRBV9 to TRBJ2-5; D remains unclear. This CDR3 contains 13 residues. Trimming stripped 2 bases from V and 1 base from J, with 6 bases between. Looked up from germline, CDR1 is SGDLS and CDR2 is YYNGEE. The CDR3, as DNA: TGTGCCAGCAGCGTTACCCTCCAAGAGACCCAGTACTTC. It yields the protein CASSVTLQETQYF.

This clone appeared a few times. The V gene is TRBV5-1, the J gene TRBJ2-5; D may be TRBD1 (5 bases). Germline V lookup: CDR1 SGHRS, CDR2 YFSETQ. Trimming pared 0 bases from V and 2 bases from J, leaving 8 bases between. This CDR3 contains 14 residues. The CDR3 reads CASSLGREQETQYF. The CDR3 coding sequence is TGCGCCAGCAGCTTGGGCAGGGAACAAGAGACCCAGTACTTC. Full variable domain (missing parts from reference TRBV5-1 and TRBJ2-5): KAGVTQTPRYLIKTRGQQVTLSCSPISGHRSVSWYQQTPGQGLQFLFEYFSETQRNKGNFPGRFSGRQFSNSRSEMNVSTLELGDSALYLCASSLGREQETQYFGPGTRLLVL.

Only a few counts were recorded for this clone. The genes are TRBV2 and TRBJ1-5; D is unresolved. The germline gives CDR1 SNHLY, CDR2 FYNNEI. V was trimmed by 3 bases and J by 0 bases, leaving 6 bases between them. The CDR3 sequence is 14 residues long. For the CDR3, the DNA is TGTGCCAGCAGTGACAGTTATAGCAATCAGCCCCAGCATTTT. Amino acid sequence: CASSDSYSNQPQHF.

This chain connects TRBV27 to TRBJ2-1; D is perhaps TRBD2 (5 bases). The CDR3 has 14 amino acids. Trimming shortened V by 4 bases and J by 8 bases, and 15 bases separated the two germline ends. Germline values: CDR1 MNHEY, CDR2 SMNVEV (reference sequence). The CDR3 DNA reads as TGTGCCAGCAGTTCTAGGCGGACTGGGGATGAGCAGTTCTTC. Its protein is CASSSRRTGDEQFF.

The chain couples TRBV7-8 to TRBJ2-7; D might be TRBD2 (6 bases). Deletions cut 2 bases from V and 3 bases from J, with 11 bases between. The germline gives CDR1 SGHVS, CDR2 FQNEAQ. The CDR3 has 14 amino acids. The CDR3 sequence: CASSLTGTGYEQYF. Written as DNA, the CDR3 is TGTGCCAGCAGCTTAACCGGGACTGGCTACGAGCAGTACTTC. Complete variable domain (other parts from reference TRBV7-8 and TRBJ2-7): GAGVSQSPRYKVAKRGQDVALRCDPISGHVSLFWYQQALGQGPEFLTYFQNEAQLDKSGLPSDRFFAERPEGSVSTLKIQRTQQEDSAVYLCASSLTGTGYEQYFGPGTRLTVT.

This clone was seen only a few times. This chain links TRBV27 with TRBJ1-5, with D unclear. CDR1 is MNHEY and CDR2 is SMNVEV in the germline V gene (reference sequence). The V end was cut by 4 bases, the J end by 11 bases, with 9 bases between. This CDR3 spans 11 amino acids. CDR3 sequence reads: CASSSGYAQHF. CDR3 bases: TGTGCCAGCAGTTCCGGCTATGCCCAGCATTTT.

This chain links TRBV4-2 with TRBJ2-3, with D possibly TRBD2 on 6 matching bases. The CDR3 is 16 residues long. V dropped 1 base and J dropped 1 base, with 12 bases sitting between them. Per the germline V gene, CDR1 is LGHNA and CDR2 is YNFKEQ. This CDR3 is CASSQVEASGTDTQYF. The CDR3 DNA is TGTGCCAGCAGCCAAGTGGAGGCTAGCGGCACAGATACGCAGTATTTT.

The CDR3 protein is CSVEMGTDEKLFF. In nucleotides, the CDR3 is TGCAGCGTTGAAATGGGGACGGATGAAAAACTGTTTTTT. The V call is TRBV29-1, the J call TRBJ1-4; a weak D match, TRBD1 (5 bases). CDR1 and CDR2 from the germline V gene are SQVTM and ANQGSEA. With 2 bases removed from V and 6 bases from J, the gap between germline ends came to 10 bases. The CDR3 spans 13 residues. The whole variable domain, remainder taken from reference TRBV29-1 and TRBJ1-4, is SAVISQKPSRDICQRGTSLTIQCQVDSQVTMMFWYRQQPGQSLTLIATANQGSEATYESGFVIDKFPISRPNLTFSTLTVSNMSPEDSSIYLCSVEMGTDEKLFFGSGTQLSVL.